Presented here are 2 T cell receptor beta chains from one specimen sequenced in a study of metastatic and nonmetastatic thyroid tumors. MiXCR was used by TCRdb to re-call the PCR reads. The sample includes about 6,400 clones, roughly 32% of them seen just once. No treatment of any kind had been given to any patient before thyroid surgery. The specimen was adjacent normal tissue. These receptors all stem from a female donor with papillary thyroid cancer or a benign thyroid nodule (not recorded which). Some clones in this sample may be carry-over from other donors' samples.

This clone was counted only a few times. The rearrangement uses TRBV6-2 or TRBV6-3 and TRBJ2-7; D may match TRBD1 or TRBD2 (6 bases each). The CDR3 runs to 13 residues. Germline V gene lookup returns CDR1 MNHEY and CDR2 SVGEGT. Deletions cut 2 bases from V and 6 bases from J, with 11 bases between. The CDR3 loop is CASSYGGGGEQYF. The CDR3 coding sequence is TGTGCCAGCAGTTACGGAGGGGGTGGCGAGCAGTACTTC.

This chain joins TRBV27 and TRBJ1-5, with 8 bases identical to TRBD1. V shed 1 base and J 5 bases; nucleotides not matched to a gene: 1. This CDR3 contains 14 residues. The V gene's germline CDR1 is MNHEY and CDR2 SMNVEV (reference sequence). The CDR3: CASSLYRGDQPQHF. Written as DNA, the CDR3 is TGTGCCAGCAGTTTATACAGGGGGGATCAGCCCCAGCATTTT.